The rows below give T cell receptor beta chains drawn from one sample of a study of OX40 agonist ivuxolimab in advanced cancers. Some clones are missing from TCRdb's copy, which holds only in-frame ones; the method was immunoSEQ multiplex PCR. The table includes some 87,000 clones, around 91% detected once. Sequenced here: CD4+ or CD8+ T cells sorted from blood, sampled in a trial of the OX40 agonist ivuxolimab. These receptors were taken from an adult with an advanced solid tumor such as melanoma, head and neck, liver or kidney cancer. Both conserved end residues are part of each CDR3. D genes are given only for firm matches. Clone size, where shown, is once, few, many, or a class for clones that have expanded.

>TRBD1|TRBJ1-2|-|TRBV11-2
TGTGCCAGCAGCTTAGGACAGGGAGTGGGGTATGGCTACACCTTC
CASSLGQGVGYGYTF
>TRBD2|TRBJ2-7|-|TRBV6-6
TGTGCCAGCAGGCGTCTAGCGGGAGCCAACGAGCAGTACTTC
CASRRLAGANEQYF
>-|TRBJ2-2|-|TRBV15
TGTGCCACCAGCAGAGGGAGGGGGGAGCTGTTTTTT
CATSRGRGELFF
>-|TRBJ2-6|-|TRBV16
TGTGCCAGCAGCCAATCGAGCTCTGGGGCCAACGTCCTGACTTTC
CASSQSSSGANVLTF
>-|TRBJ2-3|-|TRBV2
TGTGCCAGCAGTGGGGGACGATCCCGGAGCACAGATACGCAGTATTTT
CASSGGRSRSTDTQYF
>-|TRBJ2-1|-|TRBV6-1
TGTGCCAGCAGTGAAGGGGAAAATTGGGCCTCCTACAATGAGCAGTTCTTC
CASSEGENWASYNEQFF
>TRBD2|TRBJ2-7|-|TRBV7-2
TGTGCCAGCAGCTTAACTAGCGGGAGGGTCTACGAGCAGTACTTC
CASSLTSGRVYEQYF
>-|TRBJ2-7|-|TRBV19
TGTGCCAGTAGTAGAGTAGGGCCTGGCTACGAGCAGTACTTC
CASSRVGPGYEQYF
>-|TRBJ1-1|-|TRBV7-2
TGTGCCAGCAGCTTAGCTGACTGGGGGAACACTGAAGCTTTCTTT
CASSLADWGNTEAFF
>-|TRBJ2-7|-|TRBV4-1
TGCGCCAGCAGCCAAGGCAGGGTATCCTACGAGCAGTACTTC
CASSQGRVSYEQYF
>-|TRBJ1-3|-|TRBV5-1
TGCGCCAGCAGCTTGGAGGCTGTAGACGGAAACACCATATATTTT
CASSLEAVDGNTIYF
>-|TRBJ2-1|-|TRBV5-5
TGTGCCAGTACAGCTACCTACAATGAGCAGTTCTTC
CASTATYNEQFF
>-|TRBJ2-1|-|TRBV28
TGTGCCAGCACTCCGTGGGGGGAGGACCGTTACAATGAGCAGTTCTTC
CASTPWGEDRYNEQFF
>TRBD2|TRBJ2-3|-|TRBV2
TGTGCCAGCTCTCAGACTAGCGGGAGAACAGATACGCAGTATTTT
CASSQTSGRTDTQYF
>-|TRBJ2-7|-|TRBV2
TGTGCCAGCAGTTCCGAGGGACTGATCATCTCCTACGAGCAGTACTTC
CASSSEGLIISYEQYF
>-|TRBJ1-2|-|TRBV19
TGTGCCAGCCGAACAGGGTCCGGCTATGGCTACACCTTC
CASRTGSGYGYTF
>-|TRBJ2-7|-|TRBV11-2
TGTGCCAGCAGCTTGCGAGGGGCTCACCCGATTTACGAGCAGTACTTC
CASSLRGAHPIYEQYF
>-|TRBJ2-2|-|TRBV5-1
TGCGCCAGCAGCTTGGATAACCCGGGAAACACCGGGGAGCTGTTTTTT
CASSLDNPGNTGELFF
>-|TRBJ2-5|-|TRBV1
TGCACCAGCAGCCAAGGAAAGGAGAGGCGGGTTGGAAAGACCCAGTACTTC
CTSSQGKERRVGKTQYF
>TRBD1|TRBJ2-1|-|TRBV9
TGTGCCAGCAGCGCGATCCGATCAAAGGGGGCTAATGAGCAGTTCTTC
CASSAIRSKGANEQFF
>-|TRBJ2-1|-|TRBV30
TGTGCCTGGAGTGGCACAGGGTTAAGCATCAATGAGCAGTTCTTC
CAWSGTGLSINEQFF
>TRBD2|TRBJ2-3|-|TRBV5-6
TGTGCCAGCAGCTCCCTAGCGGCACGAAGCACAGATACGCAGTATTTT
CASSSLAARSTDTQYF
>-|TRBJ1-5|few|TRBV7-8
TGTGCCAGCAGCCCCGTTGGCAATCAGCCCCAGCATTTT
CASSPVGNQPQHF
>-|TRBJ2-3|few|TRBV5-1
TGCGCCAGCAGTGGGGGTAGCACAGATACGCAGTATTTT
CASSGGSTDTQYF
>-|TRBJ1-2|-|TRBV28
TGTGCCAGCAGTTTCCGGGACACCCGCAGGTCGGGCTATGGCTACACCTTC
CASSFRDTRRSGYGYTF
>TRBD1|TRBJ2-7|once|TRBV28
TGTGCCAGCGGGTACAGGGGGCGGGAGCAGTACTTC
CASGYRGREQYF
>-|TRBJ2-7|-|TRBV2
TGTGCCAGCAGTGTTGGACTACCCCCCTACGAGCAGTACTTC
CASSVGLPPYEQYF
>TRBD1|TRBJ2-7|once|TRBV5-1
TGCGCCAGCACCGATAAATACGACAGGGTTCCCCACGAGCAGTACTTC
CASTDKYDRVPHEQYF
>-|TRBJ2-7|-|TRBV18
TGTGCCAGCTCACCAGATATGACTTACGAGCAGTACTTC
CASSPDMTYEQYF
>TRBD1|TRBJ1-1|-|TRBV18
TGTGCCAGCTCACCCCGGGACAGGGACGGCACTGAAGCTTTCTTT
CASSPRDRDGTEAFF
>TRBD1|TRBJ1-5|-|TRBV7-2
TGTGCCAGCAGCTTATCCGCGTCAAACAGGGGAAGGGATCAGCCCCAGCATTTT
CASSLSASNRGRDQPQHF
>TRBD2|TRBJ2-1|-|TRBV5-4
TGTGCCAGCAGCTTGGAGGCTAGCGGGAGTTACTACAATGAGCAGTTCTTC
CASSLEASGSYYNEQFF
>-|TRBJ1-4|-|TRBV18
TGTGCCAGCTCACCACAATCGGGGATTGCAACTAATGAAAAACTGTTTTTT
CASSPQSGIATNEKLFF
>-|TRBJ2-1|once|TRBV11-3
TGTGCCAGCAGCTTAGATCTGAGAGGGAGAGATGAGCAGTTCTTC
CASSLDLRGRDEQFF
>-|TRBJ2-7|-|TRBV2
TGTGCCAGCAGTGAGACGGGGAGAGGCGAGCAGTACTTC
CASSETGRGEQYF
>-|TRBJ2-6|-|TRBV27
TGTGCCAGCCGGGATCGCGCCTTCTCTGGGGCCAACGTCCTGACTTTC
CASRDRAFSGANVLTF